The 9 T cell receptor beta chains reported below all come from one sample, sequenced in a study of control samples from healthy donors and cancer patients. TCRdb keeps only in-frame clones here, not all; method: immunoSEQ multiplex PCR. This table has 100,000 to 150,000 clones, about 95% appearing once. Sequencing was done on a sample of blood. These receptors all come from a man aged 25 to 40 in good health.

The rearrangement links TRBV29-1 to TRBJ1-3; no clear D gene. Trimming removed 4 bases at V and 2 bases at J, with 15 bases between. The germline CDR1 and CDR2 sequences are SQVTM and ANQGSEA. There are 15 residues in the CDR3. Here the CDR3 DNA reads TGCAGCGTTGTGTTCCAGGAGGCTACTGGAAACACCATATATTTT. This codes for CSVVFQEATGNTIYF.

The rearrangement uses TRBV11-2 and TRBJ1-3, with D perhaps matching TRBD1 (6 bases). Germline-derived CDR1 and CDR2 are SGHAT and FQNNGV. The CDR3 spans 16 residues. V lost 5 bases, J lost 4 bases, and 18 bases lay in between. CDR3 region: CASSRTRTAGGNTIYF. The CDR3 nucleotides read TGTGCCAGCAGCCGTACGAGGACAGCGGGGGGAAACACCATATATTTT.

This chain uses TRBV10-3 with TRBJ2-1; D perhaps matches TRBD1 (6 bases). The germline CDR1 and CDR2 sequences are ENHRY and SYGVKD. The ends were cut back, 6 bases at V and 8 bases at J, with 11 bases in the middle. The CDR3 extends over 12 amino acids. The CDR3 sequence is CAISDRSDEQFF. The CDR3 region has the DNA TGTGCCATCAGCGACAGGTCGGATGAGCAGTTCTTC.

The chain links TRBV18 to TRBJ1-5; TRBD1 might be the D (6 bases). Germline loops: CDR1 KGHSH, CDR2 LQKENI. V lost 5 bases and J lost 7, with 18 bases in between. CDR3 length: 15 residues. The DNA for the CDR3 is TGTGCCAGCTCATCAGATAACAGGGTAAACCAGCCCCAGCATTTT. Translation: CASSSDNRVNQPQHF.

The rearrangement links TRBV30 to TRBJ1-1, with D unclear. Germline V gives CDR1 GTSNPN, CDR2 SVGIG (reference sequence). The CDR3 spans 13 residues. Between the trimmed V and J ends, which lost 0 bases and 4 bases, there was a span of 9 bases. The CDR3 DNA reads TGTGCCTGGAGTGTAACCCGGGCCACTGAAGCTTTCTTT. Translation gives CAWSVTRATEAFF.

The V call is TRBV28, the J call TRBJ2-7, with unresolved D. The V end was cut by 4 bases, the J end by 6 bases, with 16 bases between. Germline CDR1 reads MDHEN; CDR2 reads SYDVKM. The length of the CDR3 is 14 residues. CDR3 sequence reads: CASSSFKHLGEQYF. CDR3 DNA: TGTGCCAGCAGTTCTTTCAAACATCTGGGCGAGCAGTACTTC. The full variable domain, in which reference TRBV28 and TRBJ2-7 provide the parts outside the CDR3, is DVKVTQSSRYLVKRTGEKVFLECVQDMDHENMFWYRQDPGLGLRLIYFSYDVKMKEKGDIPEGYSVSREKKERFSLILESASTNQTSMYLCASSSFKHLGEQYFGPGTRLTVT.

The chain joins TRBV11-2 to TRBJ1-2; D might be TRBD1 (5 bases). V lost 5 bases to trimming and J lost 3 bases, with 7 bases between them. This CDR3 is built from 12 residues. Per the germline V gene, CDR1 is SGHAT and CDR2 is FQNNGV. The CDR3 bases are TGTGCCAGCAGCCGAGGGGACTATGGCTACACCTTC. It encodes CASSRGDYGYTF.

This clone was seen only once. V usage is TRBV6-5 and J usage is TRBJ2-3; 11 positions match TRBD1. V dropped 2 bases and J dropped 3; count of bases not matched to a gene: 1. Germline V gene data show CDR1 as MNHEY and CDR2 as SVGAGI. The CDR3 runs to 15 residues. This chain's CDR3 is CASSYGQGATDTQYF. CDR3 nucleotide sequence: TGTGCCAGCAGTTACGGACAGGGGGCTACAGATACGCAGTATTTT.

This chain links TRBV6-2 or TRBV6-3 with TRBJ2-7; TRBD2 aligns across 8 bases. V lost 2 bases and J lost 3; bases outside the gene matches: 6. CDR3 length equals 15 residues. Germline CDR1 reads MNHEY; CDR2 reads SVGEGT. Here the CDR3 DNA reads TGTGCCAGCAGTTACGACGGGACTAGAGTCTACGAGCAGTACTTC. Protein: CASSYDGTRVYEQYF.